The 27 T cell receptor beta chains below come from one sample, sequenced in a study of OX40 agonist ivuxolimab in advanced cancers. This table comes from immunoSEQ multiplex PCR, and its TCRdb copy is limited to in-frame clones, with some not included. The sample lists 20,000 to 30,000 clones; around two thirds were seen once. The sample in question was CD4+ or CD8+ T cells sorted from blood, obtained in a trial of the OX40 agonist ivuxolimab. All receptors derive from an adult with an advanced solid tumor such as melanoma, head and neck, liver or kidney cancer.

The chain carries TRBV27 and TRBJ1-6; D is ambiguous. CDR3 size: 15 residues. Trimming took 2 bases from V and 1 from J, leaving 6 bases between them. Per the germline V gene, CDR1 is MNHEY and CDR2 is SMNVEV (reference sequence). CDR3 DNA: TGTGCCAGCAGTTTAAGGGTGTCCTATAATTCACCCCTCCACTTT. Encoded protein: CASSLRVSYNSPLHF.

The V gene is TRBV6-5, the J gene TRBJ1-6; D gene ambiguous. Germline V gives CDR1 MNHEY, CDR2 SVGAGI. Trimming removed 8 bases from V and 9 bases from J, with 8 bases in between. The CDR3 runs to 11 residues. Here the CDR3 DNA reads TGTGCCAGCTCCCCCGGTTCACCCCTCCACTTT. Protein product: CASSPGSPLHF.

V gene TRBV7-8 combines with J gene TRBJ2-1, with TRBD1 as a possible D gene (6 bases). V was shortened by 1 base and J by 8 bases, with 12 bases between the two germline ends. Germline V gene data show CDR1 as SGHVS and CDR2 as FQNEAQ. The CDR3 covers 14 residues. This chain's CDR3 is CASSLDRVADEQFF. In DNA, the CDR3 is TGTGCCAGCAGCTTAGACAGGGTTGCGGATGAGCAGTTCTTC.

V gene TRBV7-9 combines with J gene TRBJ1-5; the match to TRBD1 covers 9 bases. V lost 5 bases and J lost 5; bases outside the gene matches: 7. Germline V gene lookup returns CDR1 SEHNR and CDR2 FQNEAQ (reference sequence). There are 15 residues in the CDR3. In DNA, the CDR3 is TGTGCCAGCAGCGTAGGGGGACAGGGCCATCAGCCCCAGCATTTT. Translated, it gives CASSVGGQGHQPQHF.

This clone was observed a few times. V usage is TRBV5-1 and J usage is TRBJ1-1; no clear D gene. Between the trimmed V and J ends, which lost 4 bases and 5 bases, there was a span of 12 bases. CDR1 and CDR2 from the germline V gene are SGHRS and YFSETQ. The CDR3 runs 13 residues. Here the CDR3 DNA reads TGCGCCAGCAGCGAAGGGTTGAGAACTGAAGCTTTCTTT. Translated: CASSEGLRTEAFF.

V gene TRBV14 combines with J gene TRBJ2-3; D call uncertain. In germline, CDR1 is SGHDN, CDR2 FVKESK. Trimming cost V 1 base and J 0 bases, with 5 bases left between them. This CDR3 contains 14 residues. Written as DNA, the CDR3 is TGTGCCAGCAGCCAAGTGCACAGCACAGATACGCAGTATTTT. This codes for CASSQVHSTDTQYF.

For the CDR3, the DNA is TGTGCCAGCAGTTTATCCGAAGACAATGAGCAGTTCTTC. Translation: CASSLSEDNEQFF. The chain is built from TRBV28 and TRBJ2-1; D remains ambiguous. CDR3 length equals 13 residues. V shed 1 base and J shed 5 bases, with 6 bases lying between them. The germline CDR1 and CDR2 sequences are MDHEN and SYDVKM.

There are a few counts of this clone. The chain couples TRBV27 to TRBJ1-5, with D unclear. This CDR3 has 16 residues. Germline V CDR1 and CDR2: MNHEY, SMNVEV (reference sequence). V dropped 6 bases and J dropped 2 bases, with 17 bases sitting between them. The CDR3 nucleotides are TGTGCCAGCAGCCGTACCCTTAAGGTCGGCAATCAGCCCCAGCATTTT. As protein: CASSRTLKVGNQPQHF.

The chain couples TRBV11-2 to TRBJ2-5; D gene ambiguous. Per germline, CDR1 SGHAT and CDR2 FQNNGV. The CDR3 spans 13 residues. Trimming shortened V by 5 bases and J by 2 bases, and 9 bases separated the two germline ends. The CDR3 here is CASSPESQETQYF. CDR3 DNA sequence: TGTGCCAGCAGCCCCGAGAGTCAAGAGACCCAGTACTTC.

This clone was picked up one time. The rearrangement uses TRBV10-3 and TRBJ2-1; perhaps D is TRBD1 or TRBD2 (5 bases each). Between the trimmed V and J ends, which lost 10 bases and 4 bases, there was a span of 14 bases. The germline V gene encodes CDR1 ENHRY and CDR2 SYGVKD. The CDR3 sequence is 13 residues long. CDR3 sequence (DNA): TGTGCCACCAGGGACCCCTTATACAATGAGCAGTTCTTC. It encodes CATRDPLYNEQFF.

The chain has TRBV21-1 and TRBJ2-7; TRBD1, the table's D call, lacks a check against the DNA. TRBV21-1 is a known pseudogene. This CDR3 is 14 amino acids long. CDR3 protein: CASSRDRFAYEQYF. In nucleotides, the CDR3 is TGTGCCAGCAGCAGGGACAGGTTCGCCTACGAGCAGTACTTC.

This clone was counted a single time. V usage is TRBV11-3 and J usage is TRBJ2-6; no reliable D call. CDR3 length equals 16 residues. Trimming took off 0 bases at V and 0 bases at J, with 6 bases between the two ends. Germline V gene sequence: CDR1 SGHNT, CDR2 YENEEA. In DNA form, the CDR3 reads TGTGCCAGCAGCTTAGACGGGTACTCTGGGGCCAACGTCCTGACTTTC. It specifies CASSLDGYSGANVLTF.

The J gene is TRBJ1-2, the V gene TRBV7-6; no definite D call. Germline loops: CDR1 SGHVS, CDR2 FNYEAQ. Between the trimmed V and J ends, which lost 0 bases and 0 bases, there was a span of 8 bases. The CDR3 runs to 15 residues. The CDR3 region is CASSLASGTNYGYTF. For the CDR3, the DNA is TGTGCCAGCAGCTTAGCGTCCGGGACTAACTATGGCTACACCTTC.

This sequence joins TRBV4-1 and TRBJ2-7, with D possibly called TRBD1 or TRBD2 (5 bases each). Trimming removed 1 base from V and 0 bases from J, with 16 bases in between. Germline-derived CDR1 and CDR2 are MGHRA and YSYEKL. The CDR3 totals 17 residues. The DNA for the CDR3 is TGCGCCAGCAGCCAAGGGGACCCCCGAGGGTTCTCCTACGAGCAGTACTTC. Translated, it gives CASSQGDPRGFSYEQYF.

Concerning this clone: A much larger clone differs by one base, so this may be a read error. This chain connects TRBV6-6 to TRBJ2-7; the match to TRBD1 covers 7 bases. With 4 bases clipped from V and 3 bases from J, the junction kept 3 bases outside the gene matches. CDR3 size: 13 residues. Germline V CDR1 and CDR2: MNHNY, SVGAGI (reference sequence). The CDR3 DNA reads TGTGCCAGCAGTTGGACAGGCCACTACGAGCAGTACTTC. Amino acids: CASSWTGHYEQYF.

In its sample, this clone is medium-sized. The V and J genes are TRBV4-1 and TRBJ1-5; tentatively, D is TRBD1 (5 bases). Germline V gene lookup returns CDR1 MGHRA and CDR2 YSYEKL. V lost 3 bases and J 6 bases, leaving 9 bases between the germline ends. CDR3 length: 13 amino acids. CDR3 DNA sequence: TGCGCCAGCAGCCAGACAGTCACTCAGCCCCAGCATTTT. Translation: CASSQTVTQPQHF.

This clone was counted a single time. The chain uses TRBV5-1 and TRBJ2-7; the D call may be TRBD1 or TRBD2 (5 bases each). V lost 4 bases to trimming and J lost 3 bases, with 14 bases between them. This CDR3 is 14 amino acids long. CDR1 is SGHRS and CDR2 is YFSETQ in the germline V gene. Here the CDR3 DNA reads TGCGCCAGCAGCCAGGCCTGGGGGAACTACGAGCAGTACTTC. Residues: CASSQAWGNYEQYF.

This chain links TRBV10-3 with TRBJ2-1, with D uncertain. Between the trimmed V and J ends, which lost 6 bases and 6 bases, there was a span of 9 bases. CDR1 is ENHRY and CDR2 is SYGVKD in the germline V gene. The CDR3 totals 12 residues. The CDR3 region is CAISQGANEQFF. The CDR3 region has the DNA TGTGCCATCAGCCAAGGAGCCAATGAGCAGTTCTTC.

This clone has only one observation. The J gene is TRBJ2-5, the V gene TRBV9; 9 nucleotides match TRBD1. CDR3 size: 18 residues. Germline V gives CDR1 SGDLS, CDR2 YYNGEE. The junction had 16 bases not matched to a gene; V was cut back by 3 bases and J by 4 bases. The CDR3 sequence is CASSAGDGGTGYGETQYF. The CDR3 DNA reads as TGTGCCAGCAGCGCCGGCGACGGTGGGACAGGGTACGGAGAGACCCAGTACTTC.

The chain is built from TRBV7-9 and TRBJ1-6; no reliable D call. The CDR3 is 11 residues long. The germline V gene has CDR1 SEHNR and CDR2 FQNEAQ (reference sequence). Trimming took 2 bases from V and 9 from J, leaving 2 bases between them. In DNA, the CDR3 is TGTGCCAGCAGCTTAAGTTCACCCCTCCACTTT. Translated, it gives CASSLSSPLHF.

This clone occurred a few times. Here the CDR3 reads CASSSWGQGNTEAFF. The CDR3 nucleotides are TGTGCCAGCAGCTCATGGGGACAGGGCAACACTGAAGCTTTCTTT. V usage is TRBV13 and J usage is TRBJ1-1; 9 bases align to TRBD1. The length of the CDR3 is 15 residues. Germline lookup yields CDR1 PRHDT and CDR2 FYEKMQ (reference sequence). The J segment lost 2 bases and the V segment lost 4 bases, leaving 5 bases of the junction unmatched.

This chain joins TRBV29-1 and TRBJ2-5; D may be TRBD1 or TRBD2 (5 bases each). The J call is uncertain, as TRBJ2-7 better fits the DNA end. The CDR3 spans 12 residues. Germline V gene lookup returns CDR1 SQVTM and CDR2 ANQGSEA. The CDR3 DNA sequence: TGCAGCCATTGGGGACGGGGTTACGAGCAGTACTTC. Protein: CSHWGRGYEQYF.

J is TRBJ1-2 and V is TRBV5-4; D not resolved. The CDR3 covers 15 residues. V gave up 0 bases and J gave up 8 bases, with 17 bases separating them. CDR1 and CDR2 (germline): SGHNT, YYREEE (reference sequence). The CDR3 sequence: CASSLDARSYSGYTF. The CDR3 region has the DNA TGTGCCAGCAGCTTGGACGCCAGGTCCTATTCCGGCTACACCTTC. The entire variable domain, with the rest obtained from reference TRBV5-4 and TRBJ1-2, is as follows: ETGVTQSPTHLIKTRGQQVTLRCSSQSGHNTVSWYQQALGQGPQFIFQYYREEENGRGNFPPRFSGLQFPNYSSELNVNALELDDSALYLCASSLDARSYSGYTFGSGTRLTVV.

V is TRBV27 and J is TRBJ2-3, with TRBD1 matching over 8 bases. CDR3 length: 14 amino acids. Germline V gene sequence: CDR1 MNHEY, CDR2 SMNVEV (reference sequence). J was trimmed by 3 bases and V by 2 bases; bases with no gene match: 1. CDR3 nucleotide sequence: TGTGCCAGCAGTTTACGACAGGGGACAGATACGCAGTATTTT. It yields the protein CASSLRQGTDTQYF.

The J gene is TRBJ2-7, the V gene TRBV19; 7 nucleotides match TRBD1. The germline V gene encodes CDR1 LNHDA and CDR2 SQIVND (reference sequence). This CDR3 contains 15 residues. J was trimmed by 0 bases and V by 3 bases; bases with no gene match: 5. In nucleotides, the CDR3 is TGTGCCAGTAGTATTGGGGACAGTCTCTCCTACGAGCAGTACTTC. Amino acid sequence: CASSIGDSLSYEQYF.

The chain links TRBV7-2 to TRBJ2-5, with D maybe TRBD2 (7 bases). The V end lost 1 base, the J end lost 5 bases, and 14 bases lay between the germline ends. Per germline, CDR1 SGHTA and CDR2 FQGNSA. This CDR3 is 15 amino acids long. CDR3 protein: CASSLGGGAMETQYF. CDR3 bases: TGTGCCAGCAGCTTAGGAGGGGGGGCCATGGAGACCCAGTACTTC.

A single count supports this clone. The chain combines TRBV27 with TRBJ1-1; a possible D gene is TRBD1 (5 bases). The CDR3 runs to 12 residues. Germline-derived CDR1 and CDR2 are MNHEY and SMNVEV (reference sequence). Trimming left V 3 bases short and J 6 bases short, with 8 bases between. The chain's CDR3 is CASSLGGAEAFF. CDR3 nucleotides: TGTGCCAGCAGTTTGGGGGGGGCTGAAGCTTTCTTT.